This T cell receptor beta chain was identified in a study of cytotoxic CD8 clonotypes in ibrutinib-treated CLL. At the level of the study: Response samples were taken after a median of approximately 13 months on treatment, range 6 to 36.

Regarding this clone: Its cognate antigen is unknown.

CDR3 size: 13 residues. V lost 7 bases and J lost 0, with 10 bases in between. The germline V gene encodes CDR1 SQVTM and CDR2 ANQGSEA. The repertoire was sequenced with immunoSEQ multiplex PCR; TCRdb's copy has only in-frame clones and lacks some. Here the sample spans about 200,000 clones, around 70% being singletons. Overall study results and limits: Clonotypes that were public were uncommon, and they contracted or stayed stable on treatment. At ibrutinib response, clonality increased, and at progression it declined back toward baseline. Sampling time points were not equivalent between sustained-remission and progressing patients.

The TCR sequence derives from a human donor with chronic lymphocytic leukemia. The J gene is TRBJ2-4, the V gene TRBV29-1; D ambiguous. The starting material was PBMCs, obtained after 12 months of ibrutinib treatment. CDR3 region: CSGYPLAKNIQYF. The CDR3 coding sequence is TGCAGCGGGTACCCTTTAGCCAAAAACATTCAGTACTTC.